The 15 T cell receptor beta chains presented below share a single source sample, sequenced in a study of tumor and adjacent non-tumor tissue in lung cancer (dated by TCRdb to about 2018). RNA was isolated from bulk unsorted tissue, and RNA quality was assessed with a NanoDrop ND-1000 and an Agilent 2100. The library was generated by multiplex PCR. Data came from an Illumina HiSeq 2500. Following protocols modified from ARM-PCR, the researchers constructed TCRbeta libraries through three rounds of nested PCR with primers (Table S4). Starting from the raw public reads, TCRdb applied fastp trimming at Q25, assembled clones with MiXCR and retained in-frame beta chains. Records with the same CDR3 protein are collapsed into one entry carrying the most frequent genes and DNA. In all, the sample holds approximately 130,000 distinct CDR3 sequences, and 60% to 70% of those were seen once. In total, the top ten clones hold roughly 12% of the sample.

Sample: lung tumor tissue. These receptor sequences come from a man aged 30-40 years with non-small cell lung cancer.

J is TRBJ1-6 and V is TRBV20-1; the D is unclear. Germline-derived CDR1 and CDR2 are DFQATT and SNEGSKA (reference sequence). This CDR3 spans 12 amino acids. Trimming removed 2 bases from V and 16 bases from J, with 15 bases in between. CDR3 DNA: TGCAGTGCTAGAATTGGGGAGATGGAACTCCACTTT. As protein: CSARIGEMELHF.

In regard to this clonotype: Here the CDR3 omits its conserved ending phenylalanine or tryptophan, so a read error is the likely source. The chain carries TRBV11-1 and TRBJ2-4; D may be TRBD1 (5 bases). The CDR3 has 16 residues. CDR1 is SGHAT, CDR2 FQDESV, per germline (reference sequence). CDR3 coding DNA: TGTGCCAGCACCCACTTAGGCAGGGCGACCAATAACATTCAGTACTTA. As protein: CASTHLGRATNNIQYL.

In the case of this clonotype: Just one base apart from a much larger clone, this may be a read error. The chain joins TRBV5-4 to TRBJ1-2; D gene uncertain. There are 12 residues in the CDR3. Germline values: CDR1 SGHNT, CDR2 YYREEE (reference sequence). The CDR3 nucleotides read TGTGCCAGCATCTTGGGCACTGGAGGCTACACCTTC. Its translation: CASILGTGGYTF.

This clonotype was detected many times. The V and J genes are TRBV29-1 and TRBJ1-2; D is uncertain. Per the germline V gene, CDR1 is SQVTM and CDR2 is ANQGSEA. This CDR3 comprises 16 residues. V was trimmed by 4 bases and J by 0 bases, leaving 18 bases between them. CDR3 nucleotides: TGCAGCGTTGGCCCGCAAGAAGAGAATTCTAACTATGGCTACACCTTC. Its translation: CSVGPQEENSNYGYTF.

This clonotype was seen only once. The rearrangement joins TRBV20-1 to TRBJ2-1; 7 positions match TRBD2. V shed 6 bases, J shed 8 bases, and the junction held 10 bases outside the gene matches. Per the germline V gene, CDR1 is DFQATT and CDR2 is SNEGSKA (reference sequence). The length of the CDR3 is 13 residues. In DNA form, the CDR3 reads TGCAGTGCGATGAGAGGGAGGGTCGATGAGCAGTTCTTC. Translating gives CSAMRGRVDEQFF.

Points on this clonotype: A much larger clonotype is one base distant, so this may be a read error. This rearrangement joins TRBV6-2 or TRBV6-3 to TRBJ2-2; D may be TRBD1 (5 bases). CDR1 is MNHEY and CDR2 is SVGEGT in the germline V gene. The CDR3 is 14 amino acids. DNA for the CDR3: TGTACCAGCAGTTACAGTGCAGGGTCCGGGGAGCTGTTTTTT. Translating gives CTSSYSAGSGELFF.

As for this clonotype: The germline gene is not matched at one end of the junction; a read error may be the cause. V usage is TRBV11-2 and J usage is TRBJ1-5; D gene unclear. Germline V gene sequence: CDR1 SGHAT, CDR2 FQNNGV. This CDR3 is 13 amino acids long. CDR3 nucleotides: TGTGCAAGCAGCTTGGAAATTTGGCAGCCCCAGCATTTT. This sequence encodes CASSLEIWQPQHF. The full variable domain, its missing parts supplied by reference TRBV11-2 and TRBJ1-5, is EAGVAQSPRYKIIEKRQSVAFWCNPISGHATLYWYQQILGQGPKLLIQFQNNGVVDDSQLPKDRFSAERLKGVDSTLKIQPAKLEDSAVYLCASSLEIWQPQHFGDGTRLSIL.

As concerns this clonotype: The junction differs from germline at one of its ends, possibly a read error. The chain joins TRBV7-8 to TRBJ2-7; unclear D gene. Germline V gene sequence: CDR1 SGHVS, CDR2 FQNEAQ. The CDR3 runs 13 residues. The CDR3 spells CAISLSVGYEQYF. CDR3 nucleotides: TGTGCCATCAGCTTATCCGTCGGCTATGAACAGTACTTC.

In nucleotides, the CDR3 is TGCGCCAGCAGTGAGTCAGCTAGGGGGAGGGAGACCCAGTACTTC. It specifies CASSESARGRETQYF. The chain has TRBV10-2 and TRBJ2-5; D may be TRBD1 or TRBD2 (6 bases each). Trimming pared 0 bases from V and 5 bases from J, leaving 13 bases between. The germline V gene has CDR1 WSHSY and CDR2 SAAADI. The CDR3 is 15 amino acids.

Of note for this clonotype: A junction end diverges from the germline sequence, so it may reflect a read error. The chain employs TRBV11-2 and TRBJ2-1, with TRBD2 matching 11 bases. CDR1 SGHAT and CDR2 FQNNGV come from the germline V gene. This CDR3 region has 18 residues. In DNA form, the CDR3 reads TGTGTCAGCGGCTTAGGGTTATTAGCGGGGGGGGAGAACAATGAGCAGTTCTTC. Translated: CVSGLGLLAGGENNEQFF.

Notes on this clonotype: The conserved closing phenylalanine or tryptophan is absent in this CDR3, likely reflecting a read error. The CDR3 loop is CASRKLAGEQFL. CDR3 nucleotides: TGCGCCAGCAGAAAACTAGCCGGGGAGCAGTTCTTA. The chain carries TRBV12-3 or TRBV12-4 and TRBJ2-1; the D gene is possibly TRBD2 (6 bases). There are 12 residues in the CDR3.

Comment on this clonotype: A read error may be the cause here, since a much bigger clone is one base away. The J gene is TRBJ2-1, the V gene TRBV4-1; D unclear. The CDR3 runs 17 residues. Per the germline V gene, CDR1 is MGHRA and CDR2 is YSYEKL. CDR3 region: CASSQNSFESSCNEQFF. DNA for the CDR3: TGCGCCAGCAGCCAAAATAGCTTCGAGAGCTCCTGCAATGAGCAGTTCTTC.

This chain uses TRBV5-1 with TRBJ2-1; 10 bases fit TRBD2. The trim removed 4 bases at V and 6 bases at J, leaving 7 bases unmatched. The length of the CDR3 is 15 residues. Per germline, CDR1 SGHRS and CDR2 YFSETQ. DNA for the CDR3: TGCGCCAGCAGCCTTACTAGCGGGGCGTCCAATGAGCAGTTCTTC. Amino acids: CASSLTSGASNEQFF. The full variable domain, with the rest looked up from reference TRBV5-1 and TRBJ2-1, is KAGVTQTPRYLIKTRGQQVTLSCSPISGHRSVSWYQQTPGQGLQFLFEYFSETQRNKGNFPGRFSGRQFSNSRSEMNVSTLELGDSALYLCASSLTSGASNEQFFGPGTRLTVL.

Points on this clonotype: The final CDR3 position lacks the conserved phenylalanine or tryptophan, pointing to a likely read error. The chain employs TRBV4-1 and TRBJ2-7; a possible D gene is TRBD2 (5 bases). Trimming stripped 0 bases from V and 9 bases from J, with 12 bases between. CDR3 length: 13 amino acids. Germline CDR1 and CDR2: MGHRA and YSYEKL. In nucleotides, the CDR3 is TGCGCCAGCAGCCAAGAACGGGGTCAGGTGCAGTACCTC. As protein: CASSQERGQVQYL.

About this clonotype itself: This could be a read error, since a much larger clone is one nucleotide away. The chain employs TRBV12-3 or TRBV12-4 and TRBJ2-4; 9 bases agree with TRBD1. The CDR3 is 17 residues long. CDR3 sequence reads: CASSLIPGQGLKNIKYF. The CDR3 DNA follows: TGTGCCAGCAGTCTTATACCGGGACAGGGTTTGAAAAACATTAAGTACTTC.